This T cell receptor (beta chain) came from a study of shared clonotypes between healthy human individuals (dated by TCRdb to the early 2020s). At the level of the whole study: A few men and two women, aged 18 to 49 years, made up the cohort. For each donor, CD4 naive and CD4 memory were each given three plates, CD8 naive was given two plates, and CD8 memory was given one plate. To estimate repertoire size and how much clonotype sharing occurs between individuals, the study deeply sequenced the blood TCR repertoires of several healthy adults. To increase sequencing depth and limit assay-specific biases, TCR repertoire library preparation and sequencing were carried out by different laboratories using diverse techniques. Per donor, leukapheresis produced somewhere between about 0.9 and 9.5 billion PBMCs.

Using the deep immunoSEQ assay, multiplex PCR amplified TCR CDR3 regions from genomic DNA. Extracted genomic DNA from each cell subset was distributed evenly across all wells of several immunoSEQ 96-well plates, and each plate was treated as a replicate. For sorted subsets, 150 to 200 ng genomic DNA, equal to 30,000 to 35,000 T cell genomes, was loaded into each replicate PCR. The purified libraries were quantified using a Qubit 3.0 fluorometer, sized with a Bioanalyzer 2100, and then quantified again using the KAPA Library Quantification kit. Every immunoSEQ 96-well plate was sequenced on a separate single-read 150-cycle Illumina NextSeq 550 flow cell. For the original study's pipeline: The immunoSEQ output contained only junctional sequences without quality scores, so filtering could not match that applied to full-length reads. Sequences were annotated with PyIR, a Python wrapper for IgBLAST v1.9, using IMGT germline references to assign V/J genes and CDR3. Reads were removed for weak V/J assignments (E-value above 1e-6), missing CDR3, stop codons, out-of-frame junctions, or ambiguous translated residues. V3J clonotypes were defined as sequences sharing the same inferred V gene, J gene, and CDR3 amino acid sequence. Percentage overlap between repertoires was calculated by dividing the number of shared unique clonotypes by the size of the smaller repertoire. RTK rarefaction, the Chao1 estimator, and Recon v2.1 estimates of unobserved clonotypes were used to assess repertoire richness. Generation probabilities were computed with OLGA for all TCRbeta clonotypes obtained by the gDNA method from a few donors. TCRdb mirrors the immuneACCESS table, restricted to in-frame sequences. Some clones are absent from its copies; in checked studies, under half trace to an unresolved V gene, and the reason for the others is unknown. V, J and clone size are taken as reported in that table, and D and trimming were inferred from the DNA itself. Within this sample are millions of clones, with about 95% of them counted one time only. 0.85% to 1.3% of the sample lies in the top ten.

Looking up the germline V gene yields CDR1 SGHVS and CDR2 FQNEAQ. V and J lose 3 bases and 6 bases, and a span of 9 bases separates them. The CDR3, from cysteine to phenylalanine, totals 13 residues. The read is trimmed to its CDR3 DNA, 39 bases read in frame from base 1. Beyond this particular receptor, the publication reports: Roughly 5.2% of naive CD4, 3% to 4% of naive CD8, around 2.3% of memory CD4, and 0.4% of memory CD8 clonotypes were shared across a few donors. Incomplete sequencing was indicated by rarefaction of sorted-subset datasets, despite the large sequencing depth. The small number of donors limited the genetic and exposure-history diversity represented. Estimated clonotype richness was generally larger for naive than for memory subsets. Compared with non-shared clonotypes, the clonotypes found in all four sorted-subset donors had higher generation probabilities. Pairwise subsampling led to the expectation that sequencing depth would affect the degree of clonotype sharing among donors. Only blood was sampled, and tissue TCR repertoires likely differ from those in blood.

CD8 naive samples were CD45RO-negative cells positively selected for CCR7, giving a CD45RA+CCR7+ population that excluded TemRA cells. Donors were healthy HIV-negative adults with no recently reported acute infections or vaccinations. Every donor was a Caucasian adult living in Nashville, Tennessee, USA. Blood was collected by leukapheresis, and PBMCs were isolated by Ficoll-Histopaque density gradient centrifugation and then cryopreserved in liquid nitrogen vapor phase. Analytical flow cytometry was used to check the purity and quantity of each magnetically sorted T cell population. Genomic DNA was isolated from every sorted fraction and measured by UV absorbance on a Nanodrop 2000c. A note on this clone: The antigen it recognizes is unknown. Base qualities are missing; no much larger clone stands one base away.

The source material was naive CD8+ T cells sorted from blood. This specimen's cell subset or site label, interpreted: CD45RA+CCR7+. The TCR originated in a man aged 18 to 29 in good health. The chain is made from TRBV7-8 and TRBJ2-1, with the D gene call left open. The DNA sequence is as follows: TGTGCCAGCAGCTTCAGACCGCCCAATGAGCAGTTCTTC. This yields the protein CASSFRPPNEQFF.